One and the same sample provided the 5 T cell receptor beta chains below, sequenced in a study of blood T cell repertoires in COVID-19. Clones were sequenced by immunoSEQ multiplex PCR, and TCRdb holds only the in-frame ones, with some missing. The sample lists fewer than 250,000 clones, roughly 88% seen once, with about 15% in the top ten. Source material: PBMCs or T cells enriched from blood (not recorded which). Receptors originate from a woman in her 50s with acute COVID-19.

J is TRBJ1-6 and V is TRBV4-1, with 10 bases fitting TRBD1. This CDR3 comprises 15 residues. Trimming cost V 1 base and J 10 bases; bases outside gene matches: 4. In germline, CDR1 is MGHRA, CDR2 YSYEKL. This chain's CDR3 is CASSQVDRGQSPLHF. CDR3 nucleotides: TGCGCCAGCAGCCAAGTTGACAGGGGGCAGTCACCCCTCCACTTT.

V and J are TRBV12-5 and TRBJ1-1, with 9 bases that match TRBD1. After removal of 6 bases from V and 4 bases from J, the junction contained 6 bases not matched to a gene. The CDR3 runs 14 residues. Germline loops: CDR1 LGHNT, CDR2 FRNRAP. The CDR3, as DNA: TGTGCTAGTGGCCCGGGACAGGGAATCACTGAAGCTTTCTTT. Encoded protein: CASGPGQGITEAFF.

This clone was seen just once. The identical CDR3 is also encoded by other nucleotide sequences in the sample. The chain has TRBV27 and TRBJ1-2; D call uncertain. In germline, CDR1 is MNHEY, CDR2 SMNVEV (reference sequence). Trimming removed 4 bases at V and 2 bases at J, with 8 bases between. The CDR3 has 13 residues. CDR3: CASSSTVNYGYTF. For the CDR3, the DNA is TGTGCCAGCAGTTCCACGGTAAACTATGGCTACACCTTC.

The chain carries TRBV30 and TRBJ2-7; 9 bases map to TRBD1. Germline V gene lookup returns CDR1 GTSNPN and CDR2 SVGIG (reference sequence). The CDR3 sequence is 13 residues long. Trimming took 3 bases from V and 7 from J; bases not matched to a gene: 7. CDR3 amino acids: CAWRWTGASEQYF. The DNA for the CDR3 is TGTGCCTGGAGATGGACAGGGGCGAGTGAGCAGTACTTC. The whole variable domain, filled in from reference TRBV30 and TRBJ2-7, reads SQTIHQWPATLVQPVGSPLSLECTVEGTSNPNLYWYRQAAGRGLQLLFYSVGIGQISSEVPQNLSASRPQDRQFILSSKKLLLSDSGFYLCAWRWTGASEQYFGPGTRLTVT.

This chain joins TRBV27 and TRBJ2-1; TRBD2 agrees at 14 bases. In germline, CDR1 is MNHEY, CDR2 SMNVEV (reference sequence). CDR3 length: 16 amino acids. Trimming took 6 bases from V and 8 from J; bases not matched to a gene: 9. The CDR3 DNA reads as TGTGCCAGCAGACGGACCGGGACTAGCGGGAGTTATGAGCAGTTCTTC. Translated: CASRRTGTSGSYEQFF.